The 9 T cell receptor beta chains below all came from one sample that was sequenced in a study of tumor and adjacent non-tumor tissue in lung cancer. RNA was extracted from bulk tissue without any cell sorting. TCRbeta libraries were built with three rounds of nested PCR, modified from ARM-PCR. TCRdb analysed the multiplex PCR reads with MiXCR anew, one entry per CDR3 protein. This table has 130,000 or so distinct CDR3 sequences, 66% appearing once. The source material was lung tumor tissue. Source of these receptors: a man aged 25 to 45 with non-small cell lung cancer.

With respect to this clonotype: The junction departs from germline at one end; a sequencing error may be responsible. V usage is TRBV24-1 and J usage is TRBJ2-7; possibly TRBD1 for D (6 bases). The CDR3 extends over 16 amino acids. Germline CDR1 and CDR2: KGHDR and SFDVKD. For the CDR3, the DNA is TGTGCCACCAGTGATGCCTCCCGGGACATGGGCTACGAGCAGCACTTC. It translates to CATSDASRDMGYEQHF.

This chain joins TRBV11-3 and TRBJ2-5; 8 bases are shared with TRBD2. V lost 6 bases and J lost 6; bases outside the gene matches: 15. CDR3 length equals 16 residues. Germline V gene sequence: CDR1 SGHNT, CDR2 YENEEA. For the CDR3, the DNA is TGTGCCAGCAGTTTCGAGGGACTAGGACCGGGAAAGACCCAGTACTTC. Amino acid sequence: CASSFEGLGPGKTQYF.

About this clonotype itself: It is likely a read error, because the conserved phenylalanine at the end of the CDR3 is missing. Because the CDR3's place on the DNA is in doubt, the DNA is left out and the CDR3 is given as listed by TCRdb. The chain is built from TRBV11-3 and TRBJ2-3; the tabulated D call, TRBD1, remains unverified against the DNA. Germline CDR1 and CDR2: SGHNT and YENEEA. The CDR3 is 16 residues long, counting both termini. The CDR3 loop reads CASSLDGPGGLDTQCL.

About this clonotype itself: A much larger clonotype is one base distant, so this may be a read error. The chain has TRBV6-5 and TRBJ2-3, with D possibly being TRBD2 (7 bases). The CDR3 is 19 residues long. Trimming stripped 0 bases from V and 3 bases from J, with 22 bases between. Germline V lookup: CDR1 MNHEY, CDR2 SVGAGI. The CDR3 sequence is CASSYSKTSRGRPTDTQYF. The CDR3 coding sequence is TGTGCCAGCAGTTACTCGAAGACTAGCAGGGGCCGCCCGACAGATACGCAGTATTTT.

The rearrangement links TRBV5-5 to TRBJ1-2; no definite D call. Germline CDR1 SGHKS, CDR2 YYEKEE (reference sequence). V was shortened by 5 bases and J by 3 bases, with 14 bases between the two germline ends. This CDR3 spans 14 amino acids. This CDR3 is CASSLIPADYGYTF. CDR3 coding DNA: TGTGCCAGCAGTTTGATCCCGGCGGACTATGGCTACACCTTC.

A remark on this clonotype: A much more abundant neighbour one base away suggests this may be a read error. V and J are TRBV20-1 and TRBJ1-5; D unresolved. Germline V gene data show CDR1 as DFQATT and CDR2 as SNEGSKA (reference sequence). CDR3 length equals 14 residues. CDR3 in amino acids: CGARGSSRNQPQHF. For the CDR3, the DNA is TGCGGTGCTAGAGGGAGTTCTCGCAATCAGCCCCAGCATTTT.

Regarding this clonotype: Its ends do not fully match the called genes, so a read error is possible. CDR3 sequence: CSTRTSGRWNEHFF. The CDR3 DNA is TGCAGTACTAGAACTAGCGGGAGATGGAATGAGCACTTCTTC. This sequence joins TRBV20-1 and TRBJ2-1; 11 positions match TRBD2. The CDR3 consists of 14 residues. Germline V gene lookup returns CDR1 DFQATT and CDR2 SNEGSKA (reference sequence).

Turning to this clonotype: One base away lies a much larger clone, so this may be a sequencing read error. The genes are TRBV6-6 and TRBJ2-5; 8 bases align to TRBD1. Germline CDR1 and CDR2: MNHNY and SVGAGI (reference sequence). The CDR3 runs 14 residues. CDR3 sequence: CVSLQGVLGETQYF. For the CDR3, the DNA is TGTGTCAGCTTACAGGGGGTCCTCGGAGAGACCCAGTACTTC.

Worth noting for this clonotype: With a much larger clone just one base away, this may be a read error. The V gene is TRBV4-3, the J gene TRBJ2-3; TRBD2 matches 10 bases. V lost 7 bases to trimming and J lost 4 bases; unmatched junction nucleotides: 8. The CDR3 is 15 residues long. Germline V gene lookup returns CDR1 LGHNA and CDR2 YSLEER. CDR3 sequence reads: CASNHSGGRSDTQYF. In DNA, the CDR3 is TGCGCCAGCAACCATAGCGGGGGGCGGTCAGATACGCAGTATTTT.